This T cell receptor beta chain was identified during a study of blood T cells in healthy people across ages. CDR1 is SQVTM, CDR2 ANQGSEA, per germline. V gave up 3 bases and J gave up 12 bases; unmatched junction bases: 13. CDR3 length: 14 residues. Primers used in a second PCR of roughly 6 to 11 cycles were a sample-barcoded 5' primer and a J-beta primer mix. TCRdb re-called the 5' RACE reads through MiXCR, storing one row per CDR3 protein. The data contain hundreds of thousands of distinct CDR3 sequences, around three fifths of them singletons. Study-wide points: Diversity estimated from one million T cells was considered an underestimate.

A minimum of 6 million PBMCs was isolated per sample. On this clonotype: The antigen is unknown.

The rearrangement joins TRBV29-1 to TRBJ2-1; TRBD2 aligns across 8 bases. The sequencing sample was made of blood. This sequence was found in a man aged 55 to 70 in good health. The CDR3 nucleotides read TGCAGCGTTGACCGGGGGGGCAGTACTTTAGGGCAGTTCTTC. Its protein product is CSVDRGGSTLGQFF.